The TCR beta chain described here comes from a study of siplizumab effects on memory and regulatory T cells. Study-level points and caveats: Proof of suppressive function in proliferating Tregs from siplizumab cultures was not established.

Assays examined about 10^5 TCR templates per sample. The method was immunoSEQ multiplex PCR; TCRdb's version includes in-frame clones alone and lacks a portion of them. The table shows around 95,000 clones, with 75% to 95% occurring only once. A remark on this clone: Its specificity is unknown.

This CDR3 spans 15 amino acids. V was pared by 6 bases and J by 12 bases, with 24 bases between. Germline values: CDR1 KGHSH, CDR2 LQKENI. Sequenced material: CD4+ T cells sorted from blood. The gene calls are TRBV18 and TRBJ2-1; weak D call: TRBD1 (6 bases). This clonotype originated in a human donor in good health. In nucleotides, the CDR3 is TGTGCCAGCTCCCTTGGACAGCTGAACTCCTTTGGGCAGTTCTTC. Encoded protein: CASSLGQLNSFGQFF. The full variable domain, with the rest looked up from reference TRBV18 and TRBJ2-1, is NAGVMQNPRHLVRRRGQEARLRCSPMKGHSHVYWYRQLPEEGLKFMVYLQKENIIDESGMPKERFSAEFPKEGPSILRIQQVVRGDSAAYFCASSLGQLNSFGQFFGPGTRLTVL.